The T cell receptor (beta chain) under discussion was sequenced for a study of shared clonotypes between healthy human individuals. The naive CD8 subset, CD45RO-negative cells positively selected for CCR7, excluded terminally differentiated effector memory CD45RA+ cells. In germline, CDR1 is SEHNR, CDR2 FQNEAQ (reference sequence). V was pared by 5 bases and J by 5 bases, with 12 bases between. The CDR3 length is 13 residues. The input for sorted-subset replicate PCRs was around 0.2 ug DNA, around 27,000 T cell genomes. Method: immunoSEQ multiplex PCR; TCRdb's copy keeps in-frame clones and lacks some. The data show millions of clones, approximately 94% seen once.

The V call is TRBV7-9, the J call TRBJ1-2; unclear D gene. The specimen was naive CD8+ T cells from PBMCs. This TCR was recovered from a man aged 18 to 29 in good health. Some clones in this sample may be carry-over from other donors' samples. CDR3 coding DNA: TGTGCCAGCAGCCCACCGGTTAGGTATGGCTACACCTTC. This gives the protein CASSPPVRYGYTF.